This T cell receptor (beta chain) was captured in a study of blood T cell repertoires in COVID-19. Here immunoSEQ multiplex PCR was the method, and the copy in TCRdb shows in-frame clones only, minus some. Here the sample spans 23,000 or so clones, roughly 85% being singletons. This CDR3 is 15 amino acids long. Germline-derived CDR1 and CDR2 are SGHDN and FVKESK. Germline trimming cut 4 bases from V and 8 bases from J; bases unmatched to any gene: 8. The chain recombines TRBV14 with TRBJ1-4, with 9 bases identical to TRBD1. The TCR was taken from a human donor in a cohort sampled during active COVID-19. The sample comprised peripheral blood. Written as DNA, the CDR3 is TGTGCCAGCAGCCTCAAACAGGGGGCAGGAGAAAAACTGTTTTTT. Residues: CASSLKQGAGEKLFF.